The present T cell receptor (beta chain) was sequenced within a study of OX40 agonist ivuxolimab in advanced cancers. Study overall: A male proportion of about 84% was recorded, with mean age 60 years and range about 20 to 85.

Study-wide results and caveats: The mean number of expanded clones was higher in CD8+ T cells than in CD4+.

Some clones are missing from TCRdb's copy, which holds only in-frame ones; the method was immunoSEQ multiplex PCR. This sample has around 65,000 clones, with 90% to 95% found just once. On this clone: Antigen: not known.

This CDR3 is built from 13 residues. Germline values: CDR1 SQVTM, CDR2 ANQGSEA. Trimming took 7 bases from V and 2 from J, leaving 11 bases between them. The V call is TRBV29-1, the J call TRBJ2-2; D possibly corresponds to TRBD1 (6 bases). This receptor was identified in an adult with an advanced solid tumor such as melanoma, head and neck, liver or kidney cancer. Source: CD4+ or CD8+ T cells sorted from blood, taken in a trial of the OX40 agonist ivuxolimab. The CDR3 DNA is TGCAGCGGCCGGACAGTAAACACCGGGGAGCTGTTTTTT. It encodes CSGRTVNTGELFF.